One and the same sample provided the 25 T cell receptor beta chains below, sequenced in a study of graft-versus-host responses after intestinal transplantation. These receptors have no known antigen. Sequencing was performed with immunoSEQ multiplex PCR; in TCRdb, only in-frame clones are kept and a portion is missing. The sample includes 27,000 or so clones, 82% of them seen just once. Here the sequenced sample was unstimulated CD4+ T cells sorted from spleen or lymph node cells, taken before intestinal transplant. These receptors were obtained from a human donor who received an intestinal transplant.

The chain carries TRBV6-5 and TRBJ1-2, with D maybe TRBD1 (6 bases). Per germline, CDR1 MNHEY and CDR2 SVGAGI. Trimming cost V 6 bases and J 8 bases, with 19 bases left between them. The CDR3 sequence is 14 residues long. The DNA for the CDR3 is TGTGCCAGCAGCGCCCAAGGGGGTTCAAGGGGCTACACCTTC. As protein: CASSAQGGSRGYTF.

The chain has TRBV6-5 and TRBJ1-2, with a weak D call TRBD1 (5 bases). V lost 2 bases, J lost 5 bases, and 15 bases lay in between. Germline values: CDR1 MNHEY, CDR2 SVGAGI. The CDR3 contains 15 residues. CDR3: CASSYEAGYNYGYTF. CDR3 DNA sequence: TGTGCCAGCAGTTACGAGGCAGGGTATAATTATGGCTACACCTTC.

The chain joins TRBV30 to TRBJ2-2, with D perhaps matching TRBD1 (5 bases). CDR1 is GTSNPN and CDR2 is SVGIG in the germline V gene (reference sequence). The V and J ends lost 6 bases and 2 bases respectively, with 10 bases between them. This CDR3 is built from 13 residues. The CDR3 region is CACRQLNTGELFF. CDR3 coding DNA: TGTGCCTGTCGACAGCTCAACACCGGGGAGCTGTTTTTT.

This chain links TRBV7-3 with TRBJ2-2; TRBD2 aligns across 7 bases. The CDR3 sequence is 16 residues long. The V segment lost 0 bases and the J segment 2 bases; nucleotides outside the gene matches: 3. Germline lookup yields CDR1 SGHTA and CDR2 FQGTGA. CDR3 protein: CASSLTGGANTGELFF. The DNA of the CDR3 is TGTGCCAGCAGCTTAACGGGAGGGGCTAACACCGGGGAGCTGTTTTTT.

The CDR3 spells CASSSYRGQSNQPQHF. CDR3 sequence (DNA): TGTGCCAGCAGTTCCTACAGGGGTCAGAGCAATCAGCCCCAGCATTTT. The J gene is TRBJ1-5, the V gene TRBV28; 7 bases map to TRBD1. The CDR3 totals 16 residues. Trimming removed 4 bases from V and 1 base from J; junction bases left unmatched: 7. Per germline, CDR1 MDHEN and CDR2 SYDVKM. Supplemented by reference TRBV28 and TRBJ1-5, the full variable domain reads DVKVTQSSRYLVKRTGEKVFLECVQDMDHENMFWYRQDPGLGLRLIYFSYDVKMKEKGDIPEGYSVSREKKERFSLILESASTNQTSMYLCASSSYRGQSNQPQHFGDGTRLSIL.

The chain uses TRBV6-6 and TRBJ1-1; D call uncertain. The germline V gene has CDR1 MNHNY and CDR2 SVGAGI (reference sequence). The CDR3 loop spans 15 amino acids. The V end was cut by 7 bases, the J end by 4 bases, with 19 bases between. In nucleotides, the CDR3 is TGTGCCAGCACCCCGGGCTCGCACTGGGGCACTGAAGCTTTCTTT. Its translation is CASTPGSHWGTEAFF.

This clone was counted once. The chain links TRBV9 to TRBJ2-3; 10 bases map to TRBD2. Germline V CDR1 and CDR2: SGDLS, YYNGEE. There are 14 residues in the CDR3. The trim removed 3 bases at V and 4 bases at J, leaving 2 bases unmatched. This CDR3 is CASSGTSGSDTQYF. CDR3 nucleotides: TGTGCCAGCAGCGGGACTAGCGGCTCAGATACGCAGTATTTT.

This chain links TRBV10-2 with TRBJ2-5; a weak D match, TRBD2 (6 bases). The DNA end is a closer match to TRBJ2-7, so the J assignment may be wrong. The CDR3 consists of 13 residues. Germline lookup yields CDR1 WSHSY and CDR2 SAAADI. In DNA, the CDR3 is TGCGCCAGCAGTAGGGACTCTTCCTACGAGCAGTACTTC. Its translation is CASSRDSSYEQYF.

As DNA, the CDR3 is TGTGCCACCAGCAGGTGGAATCCAGATACGCAGTATTTT. Its protein is CATSRWNPDTQYF. The J gene is TRBJ2-3, the V gene TRBV15, with D unresolved. The V end lost 3 bases, the J end lost 4 bases, and 8 bases lay between the germline ends. Per germline, CDR1 LNHNV and CDR2 YYDKDF (reference sequence). This CDR3 spans 13 amino acids.

The chain combines TRBV6-1 with TRBJ2-1, with 13 bases aligning to TRBD2. This CDR3 is built from 17 residues. With 4 bases clipped from V and 8 bases from J, the junction kept 11 bases outside the gene matches. The V gene's germline CDR1 is MNHNS and CDR2 SASEGT. Here the CDR3 reads CASSAIEGLAGVYEQFF. The CDR3 DNA is TGTGCCAGCAGTGCTATTGAAGGACTAGCGGGAGTCTATGAGCAGTTCTTC.

The chain is built from TRBV7-6 and TRBJ1-1, with TRBD1 identical over 8 bases. Germline V gene data show CDR1 as SGHVS and CDR2 as FNYEAQ. The J segment lost 6 bases and the V segment lost 5 bases, leaving 8 bases of the junction unmatched. The CDR3 loop spans 14 amino acids. As DNA, the CDR3 is TGTGCCAGCAGCGGAACAGGGGGATCGTCTGAAGCTTTCTTT. Translated, it gives CASSGTGGSSEAFF. Variable domain in full (rest from reference TRBV7-6 and TRBJ1-1): GAGVSQSPRYKVTKRGQDVALRCDPISGHVSLYWYRQALGQGPEFLTYFNYEAQQDKSGLPNDRFSAERPEGSISTLTIQRTEQRDSAMYRCASSGTGGSSEAFFGQGTRLTVV.

In DNA, the CDR3 is TGTGCCAGCAGCCGGACTAGCGGATCCTACAATGAGCAGTTCTTC. It specifies CASSRTSGSYNEQFF. The chain combines TRBV5-4 with TRBJ2-1, with 10 bases that match TRBD2. The CDR3 spans 15 residues. From germline, CDR1 is SGHNT and CDR2 YYREEE (reference sequence). Trimming at V came to 4 bases and at J to 1 base, leaving 2 bases not matched to a gene. The full variable domain, in which reference TRBV5-4 and TRBJ2-1 provide the parts outside the CDR3, is ETGVTQSPTHLIKTRGQQVTLRCSSQSGHNTVSWYQQALGQGPQFIFQYYREEENGRGNFPPRFSGLQFPNYSSELNVNALELDDSALYLCASSRTSGSYNEQFFGPGTRLTVL.

The CDR3 loop is CAWSVQARDEQYF. Here the CDR3 DNA reads TGTGCCTGGAGTGTACAGGCGAGGGACGAGCAGTACTTC. The chain employs TRBV30 and TRBJ2-7, with D possibly called TRBD1 or TRBD2 (5 bases each). The CDR3 consists of 13 residues. Germline values: CDR1 GTSNPN, CDR2 SVGIG (reference sequence). V dropped 0 bases and J dropped 5 bases, with 11 bases sitting between them.

This clone was detected only a few times. J is TRBJ2-3 and V is TRBV11-2; D is uncertain. This CDR3 comprises 16 residues. CDR1 and CDR2 from the germline V gene are SGHAT and FQNNGV. Trimming removed 5 bases at V and 3 bases at J, with 18 bases between. Here the CDR3 reads CASSANVKGGTDTQYF. DNA for the CDR3: TGTGCCAGCAGCGCGAACGTGAAGGGTGGGACAGATACGCAGTATTTT.

This clone has just a few counts. The genes are TRBV27 and TRBJ2-7, with 7 bases fitting TRBD2. CDR1 and CDR2 from the germline V gene are MNHEY and SMNVEV (reference sequence). The trim removed 6 bases at V and 7 bases at J, leaving 12 bases unmatched. CDR3 length equals 14 residues. This CDR3 reads CASRPGTRAGEQYF. As DNA, the CDR3 is TGTGCCAGCAGGCCCGGGACCAGAGCGGGGGAGCAGTACTTC.

The V call is TRBV10-3, the J call TRBJ2-7; D is perhaps TRBD1 (6 bases). Trimming left V 7 bases short and J 2 bases short, with 12 bases between. The CDR3 spans 13 residues. Germline assignment: CDR1 ENHRY and CDR2 SYGVKD. CDR3 sequence (DNA): TGTGCCATCAATGGCCGGGACACCTACGAGCAGTACTTC. It codes for CAINGRDTYEQYF.

Notes on this clone: One end of the junction does not line up with germline, which may come from a read error. The chain employs TRBV28 and TRBJ2-7; 8 bases map to TRBD2. The CDR3 consists of 15 residues. Germline assignment: CDR1 MDHEN and CDR2 SYDVKM. CDR3 protein: CAGSGGWAGAYEQYF. CDR3 DNA: TGTGCCGGCAGCGGGGGTTGGGCCGGGGCCTACGAGCAGTACTTC. Looking up the rest from reference TRBV28 and TRBJ2-7 gives the full variable domain: DVKVTQSSRYLVKRTGEKVFLECVQDMDHENMFWYRQDPGLGLRLIYFSYDVKMKEKGDIPEGYSVSREKKERFSLILESASTNQTSMYLCAGSGGWAGAYEQYFGPGTRLTVT.

The chain combines TRBV7-2 with TRBJ2-5; 9 nucleotides agree with TRBD2. The closer fit of TRBJ2-7 to the DNA end suggests the J call may be wrong. Germline-derived CDR1 and CDR2 are SGHTA and FQGNSA. CDR3 length equals 14 residues. CDR3: CASSLKAGGYEQYF. CDR3 coding DNA: TGTGCCAGCAGCTTAAAAGCGGGAGGCTACGAGCAGTACTTC.

The rearrangement joins TRBV6-6 to TRBJ2-3, with TRBD2 matching 7 bases. The germline CDR1 and CDR2 sequences are MNHNY and SVGAGI (reference sequence). The J segment lost 1 base and the V segment lost 6 bases, leaving 4 bases of the junction unmatched. The CDR3 runs to 14 residues. The CDR3 sequence is CASRTSARTDTQYF. The CDR3 region has the DNA TGTGCCAGCAGAACTAGCGCGCGCACAGATACGCAGTATTTT.

V and J are TRBV5-5 and TRBJ2-7; TRBD1 aligns across 7 bases. CDR1 is SGHKS and CDR2 is YYEKEE in the germline V gene (reference sequence). V shed 1 base, J shed 4 bases, and the junction held 11 bases outside the gene matches. The CDR3 is made up of 16 amino acids. The CDR3 loop reads CASSLSFRDSPYEQYF. The CDR3 DNA is TGTGCCAGCAGCTTGTCCTTCCGGGACAGCCCTTACGAGCAGTACTTC.

The V gene is TRBV4-2, the J gene TRBJ2-7; possibly TRBD1 for D (5 bases). This CDR3 spans 16 amino acids. CDR1 is LGHNA and CDR2 is YNFKEQ in the germline V gene. V was cut by 4 bases and J by 6 bases, with 22 bases left in between. The CDR3 loop reads CASSPKTPAQGGEQYF. The CDR3 DNA sequence: TGTGCCAGCAGCCCTAAAACCCCCGCCCAGGGCGGCGAGCAGTACTTC.

V and J are TRBV4-1 and TRBJ1-4, with 8 bases aligning to TRBD1. The length of the CDR3 is 17 residues. The V segment lost 1 base and the J segment 6 bases; nucleotides outside the gene matches: 10. Germline assignment: CDR1 MGHRA and CDR2 YSYEKL. This CDR3 is CASSQALGRGPYEKLFF. The CDR3 region has the DNA TGCGCCAGCAGCCAAGCGCTCGGCAGGGGGCCCTATGAAAAACTGTTTTTT.

The V call is TRBV5-4, the J call TRBJ2-3; 10 bases align to TRBD2. CDR1 SGHNT and CDR2 YYREEE come from the germline V gene (reference sequence). J gave up 3 bases and V 4 bases, and 8 bases lay outside the gene matches. The CDR3 runs 16 residues. This CDR3 is CASSMLAGAGTDTQYF. For the CDR3, the DNA is TGTGCCAGCAGCATGCTAGCGGGGGCGGGTACAGATACGCAGTATTTT.

V usage is TRBV6-5 and J usage is TRBJ2-5, with TRBD1 matching over 7 bases. V dropped 5 bases and J dropped 1; count of bases not matched to a gene: 4. The CDR3 covers 14 residues. Germline values: CDR1 MNHEY, CDR2 SVGAGI. The CDR3 region is CASSEQGTQETQYF. In DNA form, the CDR3 reads TGTGCCAGCAGTGAACAGGGGACCCAAGAGACCCAGTACTTC.

The chain uses TRBV6-5 and TRBJ1-2; D unclear. Trimming left V 6 bases short and J 4 bases short, with 15 bases between. CDR1 and CDR2 from the germline V gene are MNHEY and SVGAGI. This CDR3 spans 14 amino acids. The CDR3 loop is CASRAPGDSYGYTF. The CDR3 DNA reads as TGTGCCAGCAGGGCGCCGGGAGATAGCTATGGCTACACCTTC.